Listed below are T cell receptor beta chains from one sample, sequenced in a study of cytomegalovirus exposure and HLA in healthy donors. Repertoires were generated with immunoSEQ multiplex PCR, while TCRdb's copy carries only in-frame clones and drops some. The data show roughly 130,000 clones, with around three fifths seen just once and roughly 1.9% held by the top ten. Sequencing was performed on PBMCs. These receptors came from a male donor in good health and CMV-seronegative. CDR3s include the opening cysteine and the closing phenylalanine or tryptophan. Each record gives: J gene, clone size, V gene, D gene, CDR3 DNA, CDR3 protein. The D gene is left open where the match is weak. The size field is filled for only some rows; it gives once, few, many or a size class.

j_call: TRBJ2-2
clone_size: -
v_call: TRBV11-1
d_call: -
cdr3_nt: TGTGCCAGCAGCCTCAGGGTGGCCGGGGAGCTGTTTTTT
cdr3_aa: CASSLRVAGELFF

j_call: TRBJ2-7
clone_size: -
v_call: TRBV2
d_call: TRBD1
cdr3_nt: TGTGCCAGCAGTTGGGACAGCACCCGCTCCTACGAGCAGTACTTC
cdr3_aa: CASSWDSTRSYEQYF

j_call: TRBJ2-3
clone_size: few
v_call: TRBV2
d_call: TRBD2
cdr3_nt: TGTGCCAGCAGGATTAGCGGGGGCAACACAGATACGCAGTATTTT
cdr3_aa: CASRISGGNTDTQYF

j_call: TRBJ2-7
clone_size: -
v_call: TRBV5-1
d_call: -
cdr3_nt: TGCGCCAGCAGCCAAGGAGACAGCTCCTACGAGCAGTACTTC
cdr3_aa: CASSQGDSSYEQYF

j_call: TRBJ2-5
clone_size: -
v_call: TRBV20-1
d_call: -
cdr3_nt: TGCAGTGCCCCTCGGGAGACCCAGTACTTC
cdr3_aa: CSAPRETQYF

j_call: TRBJ2-1
clone_size: -
v_call: TRBV27
d_call: -
cdr3_nt: TGTGCCAGCAGTTTCGCCCCGGGTATAATAGGGGGTGAGCAGTTCTTC
cdr3_aa: CASSFAPGIIGGEQFF

j_call: TRBJ2-7
clone_size: -
v_call: TRBV6-5
d_call: -
cdr3_nt: TGTGCCAGCAGTTACGGGGGGACTGGGGAGCAGTACTTC
cdr3_aa: CASSYGGTGEQYF

j_call: TRBJ1-4
clone_size: -
v_call: TRBV7-9
d_call: -
cdr3_nt: TGTGCCAGCAGCTTAGTGCAATGGGGAGGGAATGAAAAACTGTTTTTT
cdr3_aa: CASSLVQWGGNEKLFF

j_call: TRBJ1-1
clone_size: many
v_call: TRBV7-3
d_call: -
cdr3_nt: TGTGCCAGCAGCTCGACCTACAGAGACGAAGCTTTCTTT
cdr3_aa: CASSSTYRDEAFF

j_call: TRBJ2-4
clone_size: -
v_call: TRBV4-1
d_call: TRBD1
cdr3_nt: TGCGCCAGCAGCCAACAGACCGGGACAGGGGGTGTCGGGGACATTCAGTACTTC
cdr3_aa: CASSQQTGTGGVGDIQYF

j_call: TRBJ2-7
clone_size: -
v_call: TRBV6-1
d_call: TRBD1
cdr3_nt: TGTGCCAGCATGGGGACAGGACGCGAGCAGTACTTC
cdr3_aa: CASMGTGREQYF

j_call: TRBJ2-1
clone_size: -
v_call: TRBV29-1
d_call: -
cdr3_nt: TGCAGCGTTGAGCTCCGACAGCACAATGAGCAGTTCTTC
cdr3_aa: CSVELRQHNEQFF

j_call: TRBJ1-6
clone_size: few
v_call: TRBV2
d_call: TRBD1
cdr3_nt: TGTGCCAGCAGTCCGGGACAGGGGAGGTCACCCCTCCACTTT
cdr3_aa: CASSPGQGRSPLHF

j_call: TRBJ1-1
clone_size: medium-sized
v_call: TRBV12-5
d_call: -
cdr3_nt: TGTGCTAGTGGTCTCATCGACAGTAAAGCTTTCTTT
cdr3_aa: CASGLIDSKAFF

j_call: TRBJ2-1
clone_size: -
v_call: TRBV6-5
d_call: TRBD1
cdr3_nt: TGTGCCAGCAGGGGGGACAGCTCCCCCAATGAGCAGTTCTTC
cdr3_aa: CASRGDSSPNEQFF

j_call: TRBJ2-7
clone_size: once
v_call: TRBV27
d_call: TRBD1
cdr3_nt: TGTGCCAGCAGTTACCGACAGGGGTGGGAGCAGTACTTC
cdr3_aa: CASSYRQGWEQYF

j_call: TRBJ2-1
clone_size: -
v_call: TRBV28
d_call: -
cdr3_nt: TGTGCCAGCAAGCTACAGGGATTGGATGAGCAGTTCTTC
cdr3_aa: CASKLQGLDEQFF

j_call: TRBJ1-1
clone_size: -
v_call: TRBV14
d_call: -
cdr3_nt: TGTGCCAGCAGCCAAGGACACCAAAAAGCTTTCTTT
cdr3_aa: CASSQGHQKAFF

j_call: TRBJ2-2
clone_size: few
v_call: TRBV5-6
d_call: -
cdr3_nt: TGTGCCAGCAGCTTTGGACTCCCCGTGGGCACCGGGGAGCTGTTTTTT
cdr3_aa: CASSFGLPVGTGELFF

j_call: TRBJ1-3
clone_size: -
v_call: TRBV9
d_call: TRBD1
cdr3_nt: TGTGCCAGCAGCCTCGAAGGACAGGGGGCTGGAAACACCATATATTTT
cdr3_aa: CASSLEGQGAGNTIYF

j_call: TRBJ2-7
clone_size: few
v_call: TRBV5-6
d_call: TRBD1
cdr3_nt: TGTGCCAGCAGCTTGGCCGGGTGGGCAGGGGGCTACGAGCAGTACTTC
cdr3_aa: CASSLAGWAGGYEQYF

j_call: TRBJ1-6
clone_size: few
v_call: TRBV7-8
d_call: -
cdr3_nt: TGTGCCAGCAGCTTTCTTTCAGGGTTCGGTTCACCCCTCCACTTT
cdr3_aa: CASSFLSGFGSPLHF

j_call: TRBJ2-2
clone_size: -
v_call: TRBV15
d_call: -
cdr3_nt: TGTGCCACCAGCAGAGATGGAGGGTTGGACACCGGGGAGCTGTTTTTT
cdr3_aa: CATSRDGGLDTGELFF

j_call: TRBJ1-2
clone_size: few
v_call: TRBV7-3
d_call: TRBD1
cdr3_nt: TGTGCCAGCAGCTTGAGGGACAGGGACGGCTACACCTTC
cdr3_aa: CASSLRDRDGYTF